This is a list of T cell receptor beta chains from one sample in a study of regulatory T cells in long-lasting Graves disease. TCRdb redid the calling of the multiplex PCR reads with MiXCR, one entry per CDR3 protein. The sample lists roughly 500,000 distinct CDR3 sequences, approximately 23% occurring once. Sequences were derived from peripheral blood mononuclear cells (PBMCs), sampled when the disease was refractory, from a patient treated with antithyroid drugs. The receptors originated from a female donor with Graves disease. The conserved cysteine and the conserved F or W are not part of the CDR3 here.

CDR3 protein: ASSPETGRNYGYT
V gene: TRBV4-1
J gene: TRBJ1-2

CDR3 protein: ASRRQTYEQY
V gene: TRBV28
J gene: TRBJ2-7

CDR3 protein: ATSDPVSGELF
V gene: TRBV24-1
J gene: TRBJ2-2

CDR3 protein: ASSPGVSGNTIY
V gene: TRBV7-2
J gene: TRBJ1-3

CDR3 protein: ASSLPTGQGANYGYT
V gene: TRBV28
J gene: TRBJ1-2

CDR3 protein: ASTATGGDTQY
V gene: TRBV11-2
J gene: TRBJ2-3

CDR3 protein: ASSFGGVYEQY
V gene: TRBV7-2
J gene: TRBJ2-7

CDR3 protein: ASRRQGVYGYT
V gene: TRBV12-3/TRBV12-4
J gene: TRBJ1-2

CDR3 protein: ASSLDREVELAKNIQY
V gene: TRBV5-6
J gene: TRBJ2-4

CDR3 protein: ASSQDANTGELF
V gene: TRBV7-3
J gene: TRBJ2-2

CDR3 protein: ASSLRGRLYGYT
V gene: TRBV28
J gene: TRBJ1-2

CDR3 protein: ASSISASGNTIY
V gene: TRBV19
J gene: TRBJ1-3

CDR3 protein: SASGSQETQY
V gene: TRBV20-1
J gene: TRBJ2-5

CDR3 protein: VSSFRGGSSGNTIY
V gene: TRBV5-1
J gene: TRBJ1-3

CDR3 protein: ASSYTGGYEQY
V gene: TRBV6-5
J gene: TRBJ2-7

CDR3 protein: ASSLWASLETQY
V gene: TRBV2
J gene: TRBJ2-5

CDR3 protein: ASSFQVYSTQY
V gene: TRBV12-3/TRBV12-4
J gene: TRBJ2-5

CDR3 protein: AGSTRDDQPQH
V gene: TRBV19
J gene: TRBJ1-5

CDR3 protein: ATSDPTGQGSTGELF
V gene: TRBV24-1
J gene: TRBJ2-2

CDR3 protein: ASSPDDSYNEQF
V gene: TRBV5-5
J gene: TRBJ2-1

CDR3 protein: ASSYSPGSSGELF
V gene: TRBV6-5
J gene: TRBJ2-2

CDR3 protein: SAGNRAWETQY
V gene: TRBV20-1
J gene: TRBJ2-5

CDR3 protein: ASSLSGQGHYEQY
V gene: TRBV7-3
J gene: TRBJ2-7

CDR3 protein: ASSPSGGATSYNSPLH
V gene: TRBV4-3
J gene: TRBJ1-6

CDR3 protein: ASSQMAVEPQH
V gene: TRBV19
J gene: TRBJ1-5

CDR3 protein: ASSSGGVDYGYT
V gene: TRBV28
J gene: TRBJ1-2